Reported below is one TCR beta chain. The data stem from a study of cytomegalovirus exposure and HLA in healthy donors. With 60 Vbeta and 13 Jbeta primers, the PCR was carried out. Generated by immunoSEQ multiplex PCR, the TCRdb table keeps only in-frame clones and is missing some. The data hold about 170,000 clones, with roughly 80% observed a single time. The CDR3 covers 15 residues. Germline lookup yields CDR1 SEHNR and CDR2 FQNEAQ (reference sequence). With 5 bases removed from V and 4 bases from J, the gap between germline ends came to 17 bases. This TCR was sampled from a woman aged 45-65 years in good health and CMV-seropositive. The rearrangement joins TRBV7-9 to TRBJ2-5; tentative D call: TRBD1 (5 bases). The specimen sequenced was PBMCs. This chain's CDR3 is CASSPVGAVGETQYF. The CDR3 coding sequence is TGTGCCAGCAGCCCGGTAGGGGCCGTGGGAGAGACCCAGTACTTC.